The text below deals with one TCR beta chain. Its antigen specificity is not known. No per-base quality is available; no much larger clone lies one base away. This entry belongs to a study of CD4 T cells in relation to SARS-CoV-2 and coronaviruses (dated by TCRdb to the early 2020s). Turning to the overall study: In the ViraFEST assay, PBMCs were cultured with antigen for approximately 9 days, after which TCR beta CDR3s were sequenced to identify clonal expansions specific to the antigen. The Adaptive Biotechnologies TCR-sequencing kit was used to sequence samples from three pre-COVID donors and the naive versus memory experiments, whereas other data were Illumina-based. Of the approximately 12 convalescent patients, 8 were male and 4 were female, and two of the subjects were Hispanic. The full convalescent cohort of roughly eleven patients had a median age of about 40 years, ranging from roughly 21 to 72 years. A different, Illumina-based TCR-beta assay was used to sequence expansion assays from other donors in the study. HLA restriction was mapped for shared crossreactive spike epitopes using patient-derived lymphoblastoid cell lines. Memory CD4+ T cell crossreactivity between SARS-CoV-2 and common cold coronavirus spike proteins was assessed at the TCR clonotype level in the study. The investigation overall reported the following: Naive versus memory sequencing indicated that memory recall responses, rather than primary responses primed during culture, are detected by the assay. Significantly weaker SARS-CoV-2-driven expansion was shown by crossreactive clones than by monoreactive clones, consistent with antigenic imprinting. Pre-pandemic and post-infection samples were not both contributed by any donor, so tracing of the source of pre-existing responses was limited. The study was constrained by small numbers of patients and of tested TCRs. Crossreactivity analysis centred on spike protein, so crossreactivity against other viral proteins was not assessed. In roughly 60% of donors, memory CD4+ clonotypes turned up that crossrecognized SARS-CoV-2 and at least one common cold coronavirus spike.

The CDR3 sequence holds 19 residues, the cysteine and phenylalanine included. Left in the record is the CDR3 DNA by itself, 57 bases read in frame from the first base. CDR1 is given as MNHEY and CDR2 as SMNVEV, both from the germline V gene (reference sequence). At the junction V is shortened by 1 base and J by 0 bases; bases outside the gene matches: 4. Naive and memory CD4+ T cells were separated from cryopreserved PBMCs by first enriching for CD4 and then performing EasySep naive CD4+ T cell enrichment. For roughly 11 days, sorted naive or memory CD4+ T cells (roughly 98,000) were cultured at a 1:1 ratio with T cell-depleted PBMCs and CEF peptides. Triplicate replicate wells were generally used for each peptide culture condition. Ficoll-Paque PLUS gradient centrifugation was used to isolate PBMCs from leukapheresis product or whole blood. PBMCs were either cryopreserved at -140°C or used fresh in the expansion assay. The QIAamp Micro DNA Kit was used to extract genomic DNA from the CD4+ T cells.

CEF-cultured naive and memory CD4+ T cell DNA received survey-level immunoSEQ TCR-beta sequencing. In the paper's pipeline: During preprocessing, nonproductive sequences were removed, along with CDR3s that did not begin with C, did not end with F or W, or were shorter than 7 amino acids. Antigen-specific clonotypes were called with the MANAFEST web app on the basis of expansion relative to the reference and to other culture wells. A clone counted as positive if significantly expanded in 2 of 3 replicate wells versus the reference culture at FDR below 0.05. For a clone to be considered positive, significant expansion relative to all other tandem wells and an odds ratio above 5 were also required. Cultured and uncultured naive and memory CD4+ repertoires were searched for CDR3s previously identified as spike- and CEF-reactive. CDR3 homology was measured as pairwise Levenshtein distance, computed with the stringdist R package after trimming three terminal residues from each end. TCRdb re-hosts the immuneACCESS table, in-frame sequences only. Its copies lack some clones; in the studies checked, an unresolved V gene accounts for under half of them, and the cause for the rest is not known. V and J calls and clone size are given by that table; D and trimming were obtained from the DNA. In this sample the table shows approximately 36,000 clones, over 75% of which occur a single time. Around 20% of the sample comes from the top ten.

This chain is built from TRBV27 and TRBJ2-2, with TRBD2 identical over 14 junction bases. The origin of this receptor is an adult with COVID-19. Input material: memory CD4+ T cells from PBMCs, cultured in vitro. Per the publication, the cell subset or site label means: memory (non-naive) CD4+ T cells. The CDR3 in this case is CASSLLGLAGVANTGELFF. The nucleotides read TGTGCCAGCAGTTTATTGGGACTAGCGGGAGTGGCGAACACCGGGGAGCTGTTTTTT.